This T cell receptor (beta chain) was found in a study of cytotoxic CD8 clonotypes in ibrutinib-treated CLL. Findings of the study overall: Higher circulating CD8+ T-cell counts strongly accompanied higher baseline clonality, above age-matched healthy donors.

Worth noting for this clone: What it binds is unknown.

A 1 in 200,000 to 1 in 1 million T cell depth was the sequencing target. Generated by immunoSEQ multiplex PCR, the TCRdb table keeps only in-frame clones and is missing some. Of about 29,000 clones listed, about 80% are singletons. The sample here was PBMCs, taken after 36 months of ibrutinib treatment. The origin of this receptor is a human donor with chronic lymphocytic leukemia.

CDR3 in DNA: TGTGCCAGCAGCTTAGACCCCGGGACAGTGAACACTGAAGCTTTCTTT. The encoded protein is CASSLDPGTVNTEAFF. The V and J genes are TRBV11-2 and TRBJ1-1; the match to TRBD1 covers 7 bases. The CDR3 loop spans 16 amino acids. J lost 0 bases, V lost 0 bases, and 4 bases had no gene match. CDR1 is SGHAT, CDR2 FQNNGV, per germline.